These T cell receptor beta chains were read from a single sample in a study of T-cell memory formation after mild COVID-19. One entry per CDR3 protein, called by TCRdb with MiXCR from the 5' RACE reads. Seen here are 550,000 to 600,000 distinct CDR3 sequences, roughly a fifth observed once, and the top ten hold under 8.5%. Sequencing used PBMCs or a T cell subset sorted from them (not recorded which). These receptors originate from an adult woman who had mild COVID-19 (a few samples of this study predate the infection). Cell type and time point are not known. Each CDR3 is given with its conserved first and last residue. D genes are given only for firm matches. The listing skips clone size in some rows; elsewhere it reads once, few, many or a size class.

TRBV6-5	-	-	TRBJ2-1	TGTGCCAGCAGTTACGCCCTGTGGAGAAATGAGCAGTTCTTC	CASSYALWRNEQFF
TRBV12-3/TRBV12-4	-	-	TRBJ2-3	TGTGCCAGCAGTTTGCTGGGTTACACAGATACGCAGTATTTT	CASSLLGYTDTQYF
TRBV7-2	few	-	TRBJ1-4	TGTGCCAGCAGCTCAGGGGCAGCTAATGAAAAACTGTTTTTT	CASSSGAANEKLFF
TRBV20-1	-	-	TRBJ2-1	TGCAGTGCGAGGCGAGGGAACTATTACAATGAGCAGTTCTTC	CSARRGNYYNEQFF
TRBV12-3/TRBV12-4	-	TRBD2	TRBJ2-2	TGTGCCAGCAAACTTAGCGGGGGCCGTAACACCGGGGAGCTGTTTTTT	CASKLSGGRNTGELFF
TRBV4-1	few	-	TRBJ1-5	TGCGCCAGCAGCTTACGGATCAATCAGCCCCAGCATTTT	CASSLRINQPQHF
TRBV24-1	-	-	TRBJ2-1	TGTGCCACCAGTGATTCACCCACTAGAAATGAGCAGTTCTTC	CATSDSPTRNEQFF
TRBV15	-	-	TRBJ2-1	TGTGCCACCAGCAGAGACAGGGGAAGGTGGAATGAGCAGTTCTTC	CATSRDRGRWNEQFF
TRBV11-2	-	-	TRBJ1-2	TGTGCCAGCAGCTCCGCCAAGGGCTATGGCTACACCTTC	CASSSAKGYGYTF
TRBV19	few	-	TRBJ2-6	TGTGCCAAACAGGTCGGCTCTGGGGCCAACGTCCTGACTTTC	CAKQVGSGANVLTF
TRBV7-8	-	-	TRBJ2-1	TGTGCCAGCAGCCTACGGGAGTCCAATGAGCAGTTCTTC	CASSLRESNEQFF
TRBV24-1	few	-	TRBJ2-7	TGTGCCACCAGTGGTCGCGGGGGCCGCGAGCAGTACTTC	CATSGRGGREQYF
TRBV7-3	few	-	TRBJ1-6	TGTGCCAGCAGCCAGACCGATGGGTCACCCCTCCACTTT	CASSQTDGSPLHF
TRBV20-1	-	TRBD1	TRBJ1-1	TGCAGTGCTAAAGGACAGGTTATGAACACTGAAGCTTTCTTT	CSAKGQVMNTEAFF
TRBV5-1	-	-	TRBJ1-1	TGCGCCAGCAGCTTAGGGCCCGAGGGGACTGAAGCTTTCTTT	CASSLGPEGTEAFF
TRBV19	few	TRBD1	TRBJ2-5	TGTGCCAGTAGTATTCGACCGGGACAGTGGGTGGAGACCCAGTACTTC	CASSIRPGQWVETQYF
TRBV12-3/TRBV12-4	-	TRBD2	TRBJ2-5	TGTGCCAGCAGCTCGATAAGGAGCGGGGGGCTTCAAGAGACCCAGTACTTC	CASSSIRSGGLQETQYF
TRBV15	-	TRBD2	TRBJ2-1	TGTGCCACCAGCAGGGGTTTTGGGACTAGCGGGTTCTACAATGAGCAGTTCTTC	CATSRGFGTSGFYNEQFF
TRBV7-3	-	TRBD2	TRBJ2-7	TGTGCCAGCAGCCCGACTAGCGGGAAAAACGAGCAGTACTTC	CASSPTSGKNEQYF
TRBV7-8	-	-	TRBJ2-7	TGTGCCAGCAGCCGAACGGGGCAGGAGATCTACGAGCAGTACTTC	CASSRTGQEIYEQYF
TRBV4-3	few	TRBD2	TRBJ2-1	TGCGCCAGCAGCCAGCAGGTCGGACTAGCGGACCTTTACAATGAGCAGTTCTTC	CASSQQVGLADLYNEQFF
TRBV20-1	once	-	TRBJ1-1	TGCCTCCCCCAGGAGCCTTGGCTAAACACTGAAGCTTTCTTT	CLPQEPWLNTEAFF
TRBV7-6	-	-	TRBJ1-3	TGTGCCAGCAGCCCGATGGGGGCCTCCTCTGGAAACACCATATATTTT	CASSPMGASSGNTIYF
TRBV12-3/TRBV12-4	few	-	TRBJ2-1	TGTGCCAGCAGCCCCATCAGGGTAAAGAATGAGCAGTTCTTC	CASSPIRVKNEQFF
TRBV4-1	-	-	TRBJ1-1	TGCGCCAGCAGCCATGGCGGACAGCCGAACACTGAAGCTTTCTTT	CASSHGGQPNTEAFF
TRBV24-1	-	TRBD1	TRBJ2-3	TGTGCCACCAGTGAAGGGGGGACAGGCCCAGATACGCAGTATTTT	CATSEGGTGPDTQYF
TRBV27	-	TRBD1	TRBJ2-2	TGTGCCAGCAGGGACAGGCCAAACGGGGAGCTGTTTTTT	CASRDRPNGELFF
TRBV10-3	few	-	TRBJ1-5	TGTGCCATCAGTGACTCCCCACAGGGACAGCCCCAGCATTTT	CAISDSPQGQPQHF
TRBV7-9	-	TRBD2	TRBJ2-5	TGTGCCAGCAGAAGGACTAGCGGGGGAGAGACCCAGTACTTC	CASRRTSGGETQYF
TRBV29-1	few	TRBD1	TRBJ1-3	TGCAGCGCCACCGGACAGGGGTCGAACACCATATATTTT	CSATGQGSNTIYF
TRBV21-1	few	-	TRBJ2-7	TGTGCCAGCCCGAGGAACGAGCAGTACTTC	CASPRNEQYF
TRBV3-1	many	-	TRBJ1-3	TGTGCCAGCAGCCCGTCTCAGGTTGGGTCTGGAAACACCATATATTTT	CASSPSQVGSGNTIYF
TRBV9	-	TRBD2	TRBJ2-1	TGTGCCAGCAGCGTAGGACTAGCGGGAGTATACAATGAGCAGTTCTTC	CASSVGLAGVYNEQFF
TRBV12-3/TRBV12-4	-	TRBD2	TRBJ2-3	TGTGCCAGCAGCCCTGACGGGGGGGCCAAAGATACGCAGTATTTT	CASSPDGGAKDTQYF
TRBV5-4	-	TRBD2	TRBJ2-3	TGTGCCAGCAGCTCATGGACTAGCGGGGAAACAGATACGCAGTATTTT	CASSSWTSGETDTQYF
TRBV6-5	-	TRBD1	TRBJ2-7	TGTGCCAGCAGTCGTCGGACAGGACCCTACGAGCAGTACTTC	CASSRRTGPYEQYF
TRBV3-1	-	-	TRBJ2-3	TGTGCCAGCAGTCATAGAAGTGGGGCGGATACGCAGTATTTT	CASSHRSGADTQYF
TRBV5-5	-	-	TRBJ1-2	TGTGCCAGCAGCTTGCAGGGGATAAGCTATGGCTACACCTTC	CASSLQGISYGYTF
TRBV5-4	-	TRBD2	TRBJ2-3	TGTGCCAGCACCCCTTATCGGGAGGCCCTAGAAACAGATACGCAGTATTTT	CASTPYREALETDTQYF
TRBV27	-	-	TRBJ2-3	TGTGCCAGCAGTCCCAGCCTACATATTTCAGGGGTGTCCACAGATACGCAGTATTTT	CASSPSLHISGVSTDTQYF
TRBV12-3/TRBV12-4	-	TRBD1	TRBJ2-7	TGTGCCAGCAGTTACATACAGGGGTACTACGAGCAGTACTTC	CASSYIQGYYEQYF
TRBV3-1	-	-	TRBJ1-1	TGTGCCAGCAGCCCCCCCGGGGGAGGGAACACTGAAGCTTTCTTT	CASSPPGGGNTEAFF
TRBV4-3	many	TRBD2	TRBJ2-1	TGCGCCAGCAGCCAAGCCCCGGCCCATAGCGGGAGAGTCCGCAATGAGCAGTTCTTC	CASSQAPAHSGRVRNEQFF
TRBV5-1	many	-	TRBJ2-1	TGCGCCAGCAGCTGGAAGTCCTCCTACAATGAGCAGTTCTTC	CASSWKSSYNEQFF
TRBV4-3	-	TRBD2	TRBJ2-7	TGCGCCAGCAGCCTGGCCGGGACTAGCCTTAGCGAGCAGTACTTC	CASSLAGTSLSEQYF
TRBV4-2	-	TRBD2	TRBJ2-3	TGTGCCAGCAGCCAAGCCGGGACTAGCGGGGGGGCCTCGGTAGATACGCAGTATTTT	CASSQAGTSGGASVDTQYF
TRBV9	few	-	TRBJ2-1	TGTGCCAGCAACGAGGGGGGACAGTACAATGAGCAGTTCTTC	CASNEGGQYNEQFF
TRBV30	-	TRBD2	TRBJ2-2	TGTGCCTGGAGAACCCCGGGGGGGCCGATCGGGGAGCTGTTTTTT	CAWRTPGGPIGELFF
TRBV19	-	TRBD1	TRBJ2-7	TGTGCCAGTAGTCCCCCGGGACAGGGGATCCACGAGCAGTACTTC	CASSPPGQGIHEQYF
TRBV24-1	-	TRBD1	TRBJ1-2	TGTGCCACCAGTGATGAACAGGGGTCAGGGAACTATGGCTACACCTTC	CATSDEQGSGNYGYTF
TRBV24-1	few	TRBD1	TRBJ2-2	TGTGCCACCAGTCGTCAGACAGGGCGCAACACCGGGGAGCTGTTTTTT	CATSRQTGRNTGELFF
TRBV7-9	-	-	TRBJ2-3	TGTGCCAGCAGCCAGGGGGGGCCCCTCGCGGCTACGCAGTATTTT	CASSQGGPLAATQYF
TRBV20-1	-	-	TRBJ2-7	TGCAGTGCTCCCGGGACTCCCAGCTCCTACGAGCAGTACTTC	CSAPGTPSSYEQYF
TRBV12-3/TRBV12-4	-	-	TRBJ1-1	TGTGCCAGCCTTGAGGGGAGTAATGAAGCTTTCTTT	CASLEGSNEAFF
TRBV23-1	many	-	TRBJ1-6	TGCGCCAGCAGTCAGCCGAACCGCGGGGTCGGGTCACCCCTCCACTTT	CASSQPNRGVGSPLHF